This entry concerns a single T cell receptor beta chain. Its antigen is not known. Roughly 10 milliliters of peripheral blood were drawn from each donor. The CDR3 loop spans 15 amino acids. Germline assignment: CDR1 SQVTM and CDR2 ANQGSEA. V was pared by 5 bases and J by 2 bases, with 10 bases of the junction left unmatched. A second PCR of 7 to 11 cycles used a sample-barcoded 5' primer and a J-beta primer mix. TCRdb re-analysed the 5' RACE reads in MiXCR, keeping a single row per CDR3 protein. This table holds roughly 730,000 distinct CDR3 sequences, 56% found once. The sample belongs to a study of blood T cells in healthy people across ages. About the research overall: Template switching captured about one barcoded beta molecule per two T cells.

Study findings and constraints: Unsorted PBMC material precluded a definitive naive versus antigen-experienced comparison. It was held that the diversity estimates obtained from one million T cells were underestimates.

The chain couples TRBV29-1 to TRBJ1-2, with TRBD1 matching over 8 bases. The sample taken for sequencing was blood. The receptor was derived from a man aged 35 to 55 in good health. The CDR3 DNA follows: TGCAGCGTTTATTTCCCAGCAGGGGGCAACTATGGCTACACCTTC. Amino acids: CSVYFPAGGNYGYTF. The entire variable domain, with the rest obtained from reference TRBV29-1 and TRBJ1-2, is as follows: SAVISQKPSRDICQRGTSLTIQCQVDSQVTMMFWYRQQPGQSLTLIATANQGSEATYESGFVIDKFPISRPNLTFSTLTVSNMSPEDSSIYLCSVYFPAGGNYGYTFGSGTRLTVV.